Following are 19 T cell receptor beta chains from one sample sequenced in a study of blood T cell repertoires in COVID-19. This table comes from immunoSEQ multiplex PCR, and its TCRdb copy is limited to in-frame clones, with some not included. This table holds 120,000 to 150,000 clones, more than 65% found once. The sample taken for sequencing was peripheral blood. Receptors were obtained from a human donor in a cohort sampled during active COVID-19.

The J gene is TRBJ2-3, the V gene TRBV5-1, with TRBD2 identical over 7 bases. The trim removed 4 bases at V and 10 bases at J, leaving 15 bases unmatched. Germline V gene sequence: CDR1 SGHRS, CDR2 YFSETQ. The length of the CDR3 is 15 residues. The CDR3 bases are TGCGCCAGCAGCCCGGTCGCGGGCGGCGCGGGGGCGCAGTATTTT. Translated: CASSPVAGGAGAQYF.

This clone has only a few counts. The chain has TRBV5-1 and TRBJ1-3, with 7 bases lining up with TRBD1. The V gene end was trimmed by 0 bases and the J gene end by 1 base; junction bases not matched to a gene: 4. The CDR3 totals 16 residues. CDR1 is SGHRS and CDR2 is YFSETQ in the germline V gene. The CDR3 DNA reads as TGCGCCAGCAGCTTGGGGACAGGTCGGTCTGGAAACACCATATATTTT. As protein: CASSLGTGRSGNTIYF.

The CDR3 DNA is TGCAGTGCTAGTCAGGGGATAGGGCAGCCCCAGCATTTT. It yields the protein CSASQGIGQPQHF. The chain joins TRBV20-1 to TRBJ1-5; the D gene is possibly TRBD1 (6 bases). Trimming removed 3 bases at V and 7 bases at J, with 13 bases between. The CDR3 runs to 13 residues. Germline CDR1 and CDR2: DFQATT and SNEGSKA (reference sequence).

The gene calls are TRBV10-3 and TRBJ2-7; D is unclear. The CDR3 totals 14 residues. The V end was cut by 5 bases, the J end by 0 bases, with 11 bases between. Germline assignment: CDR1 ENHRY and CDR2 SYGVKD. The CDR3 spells CAISLGGPSYEQYF. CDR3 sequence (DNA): TGTGCCATCAGTCTCGGCGGCCCCTCCTACGAGCAGTACTTC.

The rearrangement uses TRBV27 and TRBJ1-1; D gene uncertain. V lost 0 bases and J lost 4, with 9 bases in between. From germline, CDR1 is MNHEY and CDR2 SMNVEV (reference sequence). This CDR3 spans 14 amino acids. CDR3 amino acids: CASSLSPGITEAFF. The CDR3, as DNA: TGTGCCAGCAGTTTATCCCCAGGTATCACTGAAGCTTTCTTT.

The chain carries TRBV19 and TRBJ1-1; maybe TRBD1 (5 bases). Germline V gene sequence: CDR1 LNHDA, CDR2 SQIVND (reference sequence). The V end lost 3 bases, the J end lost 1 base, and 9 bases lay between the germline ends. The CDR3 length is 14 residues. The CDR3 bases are TGTGCCAGTAGTATGGGAGGGGCGAACACTGAAGCTTTCTTT. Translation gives CASSMGGANTEAFF.

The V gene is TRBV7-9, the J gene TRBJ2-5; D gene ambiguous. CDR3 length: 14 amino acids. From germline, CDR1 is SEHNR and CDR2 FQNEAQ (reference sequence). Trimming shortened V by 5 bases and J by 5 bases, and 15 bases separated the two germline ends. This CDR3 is CASSTPSSWETQYF. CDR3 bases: TGTGCCAGCAGCACCCCCTCGAGCTGGGAGACCCAGTACTTC.

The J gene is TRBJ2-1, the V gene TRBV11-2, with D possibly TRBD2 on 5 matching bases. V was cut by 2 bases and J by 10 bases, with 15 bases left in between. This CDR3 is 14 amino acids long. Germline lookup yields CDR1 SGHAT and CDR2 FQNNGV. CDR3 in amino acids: CASSLFTEAKEQFF. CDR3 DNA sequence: TGTGCCAGCAGCTTATTTACGGAGGCAAAAGAGCAGTTCTTC.

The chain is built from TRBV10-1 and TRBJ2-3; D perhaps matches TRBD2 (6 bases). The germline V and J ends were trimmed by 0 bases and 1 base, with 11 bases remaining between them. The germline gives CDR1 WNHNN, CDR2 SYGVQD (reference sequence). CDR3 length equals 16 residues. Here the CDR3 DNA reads TGCGCCAGCAGTGAGTCTATTAGCGGAGGCACAGATACGCAGTATTTT. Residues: CASSESISGGTDTQYF.

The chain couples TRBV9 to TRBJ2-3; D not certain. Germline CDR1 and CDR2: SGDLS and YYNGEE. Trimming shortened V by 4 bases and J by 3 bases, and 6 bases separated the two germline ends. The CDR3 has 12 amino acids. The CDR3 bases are TGTGCCAGCAGCCAGGAAACAGATACGCAGTATTTT. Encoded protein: CASSQETDTQYF.

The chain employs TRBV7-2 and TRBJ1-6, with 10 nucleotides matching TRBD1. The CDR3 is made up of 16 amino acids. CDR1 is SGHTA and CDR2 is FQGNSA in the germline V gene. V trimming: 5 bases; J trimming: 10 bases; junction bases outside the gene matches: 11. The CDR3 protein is CASSNPLRQGASPLHF. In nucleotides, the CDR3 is TGTGCCAGCAGCAACCCTTTACGACAGGGGGCCTCACCCCTCCACTTT.

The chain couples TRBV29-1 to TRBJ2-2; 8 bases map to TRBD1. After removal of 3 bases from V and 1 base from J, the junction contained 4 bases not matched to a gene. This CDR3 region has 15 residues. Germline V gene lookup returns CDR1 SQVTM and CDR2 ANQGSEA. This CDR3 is CSVDPGTGNTGELFF. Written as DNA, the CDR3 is TGCAGCGTTGACCCTGGGACAGGGAACACCGGGGAGCTGTTTTTT.

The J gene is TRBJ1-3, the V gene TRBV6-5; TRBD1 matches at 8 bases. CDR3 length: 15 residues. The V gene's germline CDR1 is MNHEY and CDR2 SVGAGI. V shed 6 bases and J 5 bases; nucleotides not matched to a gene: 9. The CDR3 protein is CASRTTAGGRNTIYF. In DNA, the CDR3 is TGTGCCAGCAGAACCACGGCAGGGGGCAGAAACACCATATATTTT.

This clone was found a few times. Here the CDR3 DNA reads TGTGCCAGCTCCGCGACAGGCGATAATTCACCCCTCCACTTT. Protein product: CASSATGDNSPLHF. The V and J genes are TRBV18 and TRBJ1-6, with D perhaps TRBD1 (6 bases). Looked up from germline, CDR1 is KGHSH and CDR2 is LQKENI. The CDR3 spans 14 residues. V was clipped by 6 bases and J by 5 bases, with 11 bases between them.

In nucleotides, the CDR3 is TGTGCCAGCAGCCCGAGGACAGGGGTAGATACGCAGTATTTT. Protein sequence: CASSPRTGVDTQYF. The genes are TRBV7-9 and TRBJ2-3, with 9 bases fitting TRBD1. V shed 5 bases, J shed 5 bases, and the junction held 5 bases outside the gene matches. CDR3 length equals 14 residues. In germline, CDR1 is SEHNR, CDR2 FQNEAQ (reference sequence).

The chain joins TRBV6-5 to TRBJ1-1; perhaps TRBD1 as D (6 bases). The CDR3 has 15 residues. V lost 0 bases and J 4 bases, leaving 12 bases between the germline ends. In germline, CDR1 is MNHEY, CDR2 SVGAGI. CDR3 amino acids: CASSYSTGTFTEAFF. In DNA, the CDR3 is TGTGCCAGCAGTTACTCAACCGGGACATTCACTGAAGCTTTCTTT.

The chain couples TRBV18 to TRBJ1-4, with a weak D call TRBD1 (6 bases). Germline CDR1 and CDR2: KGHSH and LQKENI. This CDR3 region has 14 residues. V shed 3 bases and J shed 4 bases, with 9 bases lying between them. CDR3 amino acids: CASSPQGNNEKLFF. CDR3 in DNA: TGTGCCAGCTCACCCCAGGGGAATAATGAAAAACTGTTTTTT. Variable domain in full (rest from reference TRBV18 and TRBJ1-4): NAGVMQNPRHLVRRRGQEARLRCSPMKGHSHVYWYRQLPEEGLKFMVYLQKENIIDESGMPKERFSAEFPKEGPSILRIQQVVRGDSAAYFCASSPQGNNEKLFFGSGTQLSVL.

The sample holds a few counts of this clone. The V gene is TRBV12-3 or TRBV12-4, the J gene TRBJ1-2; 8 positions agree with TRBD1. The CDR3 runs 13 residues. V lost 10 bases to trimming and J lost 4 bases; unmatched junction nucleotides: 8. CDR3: CANGQGNGYGYTF. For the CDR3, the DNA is TGTGCCAACGGACAGGGCAACGGCTATGGCTACACCTTC.

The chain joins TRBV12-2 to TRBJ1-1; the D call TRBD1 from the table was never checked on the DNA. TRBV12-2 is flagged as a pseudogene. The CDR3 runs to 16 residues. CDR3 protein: CASRLTGQGRGTEAFF. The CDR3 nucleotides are TGTGCAAGTCGCTTAACAGGACAGGGTCGGGGCACTGAAGCTTTCTTT.